These T cell receptor beta chains were read from a single sample in a study of cytomegalovirus exposure and HLA in healthy donors. Generated by immunoSEQ multiplex PCR, the TCRdb table keeps only in-frame clones and is missing some. The table shows roughly 160,000 clones, with roughly 84% occurring only once. The sequenced material came from PBMCs. The receptors were sampled from a boy younger than 10 in good health and CMV-seronegative. Each CDR3 is given with its conserved first and last residue. Each record gives: clone size, D gene, J gene, V gene, CDR3 protein, CDR3 DNA. D genes are given only for firm matches. Only part of the rows carry a size: once, few, many, or a class if the clone is expanded.

NA | TRBD1 | TRBJ1-2 | TRBV27 | CASSLKGGSFSGYTF | TGTGCCAGCAGTTTGAAAGGGGGCTCTTTCTCTGGCTACACCTTC
NA | NA | TRBJ2-1 | TRBV7-7 | CASSPGLAGAEQFF | TGTGCTAGCAGCCCGGGACTCGCCGGGGCTGAGCAGTTCTTC
NA | TRBD1 | TRBJ1-1 | TRBV4-1 | CASSRSTGEATEAFF | TGCGCCAGCAGCCGCTCAACAGGGGAGGCGACTGAAGCTTTCTTT
NA | NA | TRBJ2-3 | TRBV5-1 | CASSLVSRTDTQYF | TGCGCCAGCAGCTTGGTTTCTCGCACAGATACGCAGTATTTT
few | NA | TRBJ1-1 | TRBV7-3 | CASSVGGGTEAFF | TGTGCCAGCAGCGTCGGCGGAGGGACTGAAGCTTTCTTT
NA | NA | TRBJ2-5 | TRBV4-1 | CASSQRDSLETQYF | TGCGCCAGCAGCCAAAGGGACTCCCTGGAGACCCAGTACTTC
few | NA | TRBJ1-5 | TRBV4-2 | CASSQGGGPLGPQHF | TGTGCCAGCAGCCAAGGCGGGGGCCCCTTGGGGCCCCAGCATTTT
once | TRBD1 | TRBJ2-7 | TRBV19 | CASSPTGQGSYEQYF | TGTGCCAGTAGTCCCACGGGACAGGGGTCCTACGAGCAGTACTTC
NA | TRBD2 | TRBJ2-7 | TRBV28 | CASSLVASGRRGYEQYF | TGTGCCAGCAGTTTAGTCGCTAGCGGGAGACGGGGGTACGAGCAGTACTTC
NA | TRBD1 | TRBJ1-2 | TRBV5-1 | CASSLAVQGINGYTF | TGCGCCAGCAGCTTGGCTGTACAGGGGATCAATGGCTACACCTTC
NA | TRBD2 | TRBJ2-5 | TRBV5-1 | CASSLEPPLAGEGWIETQYF | TGCGCCAGCAGCTTGGAACCCCCACTAGCGGGAGAAGGTTGGATTGAGACCCAGTACTTC
NA | TRBD2 | TRBJ2-1 | TRBV27 | CASRPLAGDNEQFF | TGTGCCAGCAGACCACTAGCGGGAGACAATGAGCAGTTCTTC
once | NA | TRBJ2-5 | TRBV15 | CATSTSRGEGETQYF | TGTGCCACCAGCACCTCAAGGGGGGAGGGAGAGACCCAGTACTTC
NA | TRBD2 | TRBJ2-3 | TRBV25-1 | CASSLLAGGATQYF | TGTGCCAGCAGTCTTCTAGCGGGAGGAGCTACGCAGTATTTT
few | TRBD1 | TRBJ1-2 | TRBV27 | CASRVGTEAYGYTF | TGTGCCAGCAGGGTTGGGACAGAAGCCTATGGCTACACCTTC
NA | NA | TRBJ1-3 | TRBV9 | CASSVAGAGNTIYF | TGTGCCAGCAGCGTAGCAGGGGCTGGAAACACCATATATTTT
NA | TRBD2 | TRBJ2-1 | TRBV7-9 | CASSPGTSGGTAYNEQFF | TGTGCCAGCAGCCCCGGGACTAGCGGGGGAACTGCCTACAATGAGCAGTTCTTC
NA | NA | TRBJ1-5 | TRBV2 | CASSEGGDQPQHF | TGTGCCAGCAGTGAAGGGGGGGATCAGCCCCAGCATTTT
NA | TRBD2 | TRBJ2-1 | TRBV27 | CASSLSPIAGGYNEQFF | TGTGCCAGCAGTTTATCCCCTATAGCGGGAGGGTACAATGAGCAGTTCTTC
NA | NA | TRBJ2-3 | TRBV10-3 | CAISEERLTSTDTQYF | TGTGCCATCAGTGAGGAGCGGTTAACTAGCACAGATACGCAGTATTTT
few | TRBD1 | TRBJ2-1 | TRBV29-1 | CSVGQGPFNEQFF | TGCAGCGTTGGACAGGGGCCTTTCAATGAGCAGTTCTTC
NA | NA | TRBJ2-1 | TRBV29-1 | CSVVSPRYNEQFF | TGCAGCGTTGTATCCCCGAGATACAATGAGCAGTTCTTC
NA | NA | TRBJ2-4 | TRBV2 | CATASVGGSYF | TGTGCCACCGCCTCAGTTGGCGGATCGTACTTC
NA | TRBD1 | TRBJ1-1 | TRBV15 | CATSRARQGVTEAFF | TGTGCCACCAGCAGAGCGCGACAGGGCGTCACTGAAGCTTTCTTT
few | TRBD1 | TRBJ2-7 | TRBV6-5 | CASSRQGREQYF | TGTGCCAGCAGCCGACAGGGACGGGAGCAGTACTTC
NA | TRBD2 | TRBJ2-1 | TRBV4-1 | CAGSLLAGVPTLQFF | TGCGCCGGCAGCCTTTTAGCGGGAGTACCCACTTTACAGTTCTTC
NA | NA | TRBJ2-7 | TRBV5-1 | CASSFGQPSYEQYF | TGCGCCAGCAGCTTTGGACAGCCCTCCTACGAGCAGTACTTC
NA | TRBD2 | TRBJ2-2 | TRBV19 | CASEGLANTGELFF | TGTGCCAGTGAGGGACTAGCGAACACCGGGGAGCTGTTTTTT
NA | TRBD1 | TRBJ1-5 | TRBV5-4 | CASSSGQGVDQPQHF | TGTGCCAGCAGCTCTGGACAGGGGGTCGATCAGCCCCAGCATTTT
NA | TRBD1 | TRBJ1-2 | TRBV5-4 | CASRTDRASGYTF | TGTGCCAGCAGGACCGACAGGGCAAGCGGCTACACCTTC
NA | NA | TRBJ2-3 | TRBV2 | CASTRRAAGRTDTQYF | TGTGCCAGCACCCGCCGGGCGGCGGGACGCACAGATACGCAGTATTTT
NA | NA | TRBJ1-1 | TRBV4-1 | CASSQAQGFTEAFF | TGCGCCAGCAGCCAAGCCCAGGGGTTCACTGAAGCTTTCTTT
NA | NA | TRBJ2-7 | TRBV9 | CASSVGSSEQYF | TGTGCCAGCAGCGTAGGTAGCAGCGAGCAGTACTTC
once | NA | TRBJ2-7 | TRBV27 | CASSGREAGTPFYEQYF | TGTGCCAGCAGTGGGCGAGAAGCGGGCACTCCCTTTTACGAGCAGTACTTC
NA | NA | TRBJ1-5 | TRBV19 | CASRKSEGQPQHF | TGTGCCAGTAGAAAATCAGAGGGTCAGCCCCAGCATTTT
NA | TRBD1 | TRBJ2-5 | TRBV7-7 | CASSLDGGQETQYF | TGTGCCAGCAGCTTAGATGGGGGACAGGAGACCCAGTACTTC
NA | NA | TRBJ2-7 | TRBV7-9 | CASSFYRARGYEQYF | TGTGCCAGCAGCTTTTACAGGGCGCGGGGGTACGAGCAGTACTTC
NA | TRBD1 | TRBJ2-1 | TRBV5-1 | CASSSGTGGCEQFF | TGCGCCAGCAGCTCCGGGACAGGGGGTTGTGAGCAGTTCTTC
few | TRBD1 | TRBJ1-5 | TRBV27 | CASSYPGQGANQPQHF | TGTGCCAGCAGTTACCCGGGACAGGGGGCCAATCAGCCCCAGCATTTT
NA | NA | TRBJ2-5 | TRBV5-1 | CASSFGGVETQYF | TGCGCCAGCAGCTTCGGGGGAGTGGAGACCCAGTACTTC
few | TRBD1 | TRBJ2-2 | TRBV6-5 | CASSRTGGGTGELFF | TGTGCCAGCAGTCGGACAGGGGGAGGGACCGGGGAGCTGTTTTTT
NA | TRBD2 | TRBJ2-3 | TRBV29-1 | CSVAREEVADTQYF | TGCAGCGTTGCCCGGGAGGAAGTCGCAGATACGCAGTATTTT
NA | TRBD1 | TRBJ2-7 | TRBV27 | CASSLSGTGGYEQYF | TGTGCCAGCAGTTTATCTGGGACAGGGGGGTACGAGCAGTACTTC
NA | TRBD1 | TRBJ1-5 | TRBV12-5 | CASGSQYSGQGLDQPQHF | TGTGCTAGTGGTTCCCAATATTCTGGACAGGGGCTGGATCAGCCCCAGCATTTT
NA | NA | TRBJ2-7 | TRBV7-9 | CASSRSPTSYEQYF | TGTGCCAGCAGCCGTTCTCCAACTTCCTACGAGCAGTACTTC
NA | TRBD1 | TRBJ1-2 | TRBV10-2 | CASSPGQGALGGYTF | TGCGCCAGCAGCCCGGGACAGGGGGCTCTTGGTGGCTACACCTTC
NA | NA | TRBJ1-2 | TRBV5-6 | CASSPTGIWVYGYTF | TGTGCCAGCAGCCCAACAGGAATCTGGGTCTATGGCTACACCTTC
NA | TRBD1 | TRBJ1-2 | TRBV6-5 | CASSSRTGGDYGYTF | TGTGCCAGCAGTTCTAGAACAGGGGGAGACTATGGCTACACCTTC
NA | NA | TRBJ2-5 | TRBV9 | CASSVGLMDSQETQYF | TGTGCCAGCAGCGTAGGGCTGATGGACAGTCAAGAGACCCAGTACTTC
NA | TRBD2 | TRBJ2-1 | TRBV5-1 | CASSFTRTSGFNEQFF | TGCGCCAGCAGCTTTACTCGGACTAGCGGATTCAATGAGCAGTTCTTC
NA | TRBD1 | TRBJ2-7 | TRBV27 | CASSFGQGYEQYF | TGTGCCAGCAGTTTCGGACAGGGATACGAGCAGTACTTC
NA | TRBD1 | TRBJ2-7 | TRBV6-5 | CASSRGTGENEQYF | TGTGCCAGCAGTAGGGGGACAGGGGAGAACGAGCAGTACTTC
NA | TRBD2 | TRBJ2-7 | TRBV4-1 | CASSPLAGSYEQYF | TGCGCCAGCAGCCCTTTAGCGGGCTCCTACGAGCAGTACTTC
NA | NA | TRBJ2-7 | TRBV30 | CAWSHGAGLRDEQYF | TGTGCCTGGAGTCATGGGGCAGGGCTTAGGGACGAGCAGTACTTC
NA | NA | TRBJ1-5 | TRBV5-5 | CASSEDRKVRQPQHF | TGTGCCAGCAGCGAAGACAGGAAGGTCAGGCAGCCCCAGCATTTT
NA | TRBD1 | TRBJ2-5 | TRBV5-6 | CASSRDRGRRETQYF | TGTGCCAGCAGCCGGGACAGGGGGCGGAGAGAGACCCAGTACTTC
NA | TRBD1 | TRBJ2-7 | TRBV27 | CASSSTGIHEQYF | TGTGCCAGCAGTTCGACAGGGATCCACGAGCAGTACTTC